This TCR beta chain was recorded in a study of blood T cells in healthy people across ages (dated by TCRdb to 2013 to 2016). Looking at the study overall: In model experiments, template switching captured roughly one uniquely barcoded TCR beta cDNA molecule for every two T cells. To avoid experimental bias, donors of different ages were spread randomly across the sequencing lanes. The donors were divided into four age groups: young (average approximately 17 years), middle-aged (about 40), aged (about 60) and long-lived (82). Two additional independent replicas of 1 million unique cDNA reads from the same blood draw were analyzed for two donors (one aged 18 to 29 and one aged 80 or older). The study measured age-related changes in TCR beta repertoire diversity using deep sequencing normalized with unique cDNA molecular identifiers. The research as a whole found: Donor CMV infection status was unknown, potentially confounding age-related changes in expanded clonotypes. As age increased, observed TCR beta diversity per million T cells dropped in a roughly linear way, and a significant reduction was already evident by age about 40. Compared with the aged group, the long-lived group had more naive CD4+ T cells, fewer expanded clones and increased TCR diversity, suggesting age selection. Total diversity estimates from one million sequenced T cells were considered lower bounds and underestimates. Bulk unsorted PBMC profiling prevented conclusive comparison of naive and antigen-experienced compartments. There was a strong correlation between observed TCR beta diversity and the percentage of naive T cells measured by flow cytometry.

A remark on this clonotype: Its antigen specificity is not known. The junction departs from the called germline gene at one end, perhaps through a read error.

CDR1 LGHNA and CDR2 YSLEER are derived from the germline V gene. CDR3 length: 13 amino acids, cysteine to phenylalanine. Just CDR3 DNA is preserved here, 39 bases in frame from base 1. Libraries were made using 5' RACE. The sample was run on an Illumina HiSeq 2500. A second PCR of about 7 to 12 cycles was run with a J-beta primer mix and a sample-barcoded 5' primer. Each TCR beta cDNA molecule received a unique molecular identifier from a template-switch 5' adaptor carrying 12 random nucleotides. At least 3 million CDR3-containing paired-end reads were obtained from each sample. All of the RNA was converted into first-strand cDNA using the Mint cDNA synthesis kit, with a TRBC-specific oligonucleotide serving as the primer. Following uracil-DNA glycosylase treatment, a first 18-cycle PCR with universal primers M1SS and BC2_uni_R was performed on all cDNA. The study's processing was this. For normalization, 1 million high-quality reads were randomly selected from each sample, with every read carrying a distinct molecular identifier. Instead of being binned into consensus sequences, reads with shared molecular identifiers were discarded. MiTCR, with a Q25 quality threshold and the strictest error-elimination algorithm, was used for CDR3 identification, clonotype clustering and error correction. Lower-bound total TCR beta diversity was estimated with a nonparametric unseen species model using Euler transformation. TCRdb reprocessing: public reads trimmed at Q25 with fastp, clones called with MiXCR, in-frame beta chains kept. Entries are consolidated by CDR3 protein sequence, retaining the most common genes and DNA. The V and J calls, along with clone size, are taken from TCRdb and not from the paper's own processing. A total of 2 million or so distinct CDR3 sequences appear in this sample, about 49% of them only once. The leading ten clones occupy more than 2% of the sample.

Donors were a few dozen systemically healthy Caucasian individuals from Russia aged about 6 to 100 years. Approximately 9 milliliters of peripheral blood were collected from each donor into EDTA-treated Vacutainer tubes. Ficoll-Paque density-gradient centrifugation was used to isolate PBMCs, with at least 7 million obtained per sample. Trizol reagent was used to extract total RNA from the PBMCs, yielding at least 5 micrograms per sample. Naive CD45RAhigh/CD27high T cell percentages were measured by flow cytometry on a PBMC aliquot from every donor. The rearranged chain carries TRBV4-3 and TRBJ2-5; 7 nucleotides in the junction match TRBD1. This receptor was identified in a woman between 40 and 50 years old in good health. Sequencing was done on a sample of blood. The CDR3 loop reads CAGSFDRVATQYF. The DNA reads as follows: TGCGCCGGCAGTTTCGACAGGGTTGCGACCCAGTACTTC.